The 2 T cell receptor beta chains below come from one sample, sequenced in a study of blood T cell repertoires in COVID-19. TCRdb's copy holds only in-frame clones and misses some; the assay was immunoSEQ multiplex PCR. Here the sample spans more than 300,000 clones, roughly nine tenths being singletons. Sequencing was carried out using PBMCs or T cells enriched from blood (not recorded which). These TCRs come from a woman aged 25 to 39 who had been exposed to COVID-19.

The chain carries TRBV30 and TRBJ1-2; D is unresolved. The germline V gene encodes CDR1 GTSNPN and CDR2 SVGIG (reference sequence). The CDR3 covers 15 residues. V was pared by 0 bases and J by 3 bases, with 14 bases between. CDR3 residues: CAWSVLGVYDYGYTF. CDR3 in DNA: TGTGCCTGGAGTGTACTCGGGGTCTATGACTATGGCTACACCTTC.

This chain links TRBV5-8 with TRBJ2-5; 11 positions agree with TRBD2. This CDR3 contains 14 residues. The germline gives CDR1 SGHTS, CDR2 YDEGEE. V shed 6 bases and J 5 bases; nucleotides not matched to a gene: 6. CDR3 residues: CASNSGGAGETQYF. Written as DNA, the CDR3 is TGTGCCAGCAATAGCGGGGGGGCCGGGGAGACCCAGTACTTC.